This TCR beta chain was identified during a study of beta chain features in type 1 diabetes. Study results and caveats: Type 1 diabetes patients had moderately but significantly shorter TCRB CDR3s in all four CD4+ subsets. For type 1 diabetes patients, VDJ junctions showed fewer insertions and more deletions. Any HLA-type effect on TCRB rearrangement remained unresolved here. PCR, the amplification step, might favor shorter templates, equally in patients and controls.

The V and J ends lost 5 bases and 7 bases, in that order; junction bases with no gene match: 14. Germline V gives CDR1 SGHDT, CDR2 YYEEEE. This CDR3 region has 16 residues. Investigators reverse transcribed all isolated RNA, so they sequenced expressed TCRB transcripts. Approximately 3.5 million reads per sample were averaged for naive, central memory and regulatory samples. The assay was immunoSEQ multiplex PCR, and TCRdb's table has in-frame clones only and misses some. In the table there are roughly 230,000 clones, around 9.9% of which are singletons. For this clone: What it binds is unknown.

The gene calls are TRBV5-6 and TRBJ1-2; TRBD1 matches at 10 bases. The sequence came from a man between 25 and 39 years old with type 1 diabetes. Specimen: naive CD4+ T cells from blood. The CDR3 sequence is CASSGTGEETMSGYTF. DNA of the CDR3: TGTGCCAGCAGTGGGACAGGGGAAGAAACTATGTCTGGCTACACCTTC.